These 25 T cell receptor beta chains share one sample of origin, sequenced in a study of cytomegalovirus exposure and HLA in healthy donors. Vbeta (60) and Jbeta (13) primers were used in the PCR. Data came from immunoSEQ multiplex PCR; TCRdb stores just in-frame clones and leaves some out. This sample has about 190,000 clones, with around four fifths found just once. Sequencing input: PBMCs. The receptors originated from a woman between 45 and 65 years old in good health and CMV-seropositive.

This rearrangement joins TRBV2 to TRBJ2-7; a possible D gene is TRBD1 (6 bases). The CDR3 extends over 13 amino acids. Germline CDR1 reads SNHLY; CDR2 reads FYNNEI. Trimming took off 2 bases at V and 1 base at J, with 6 bases between the two ends. This CDR3 is CASSEQGSYEQYF. CDR3 DNA: TGTGCCAGCAGTGAACAGGGGTCCTACGAGCAGTACTTC.

This sequence joins TRBV27 and TRBJ2-5; 10 bases are a match to TRBD2. The junction had 9 bases not matched to a gene; V was cut back by 5 bases and J by 3 bases. CDR1 is MNHEY, CDR2 SMNVEV, per germline (reference sequence). CDR3 size: 16 residues. CDR3 sequence reads: CASSLLSGGAKETQYF. The CDR3, as DNA: TGTGCCAGCAGTCTCTTAAGCGGGGGGGCCAAAGAGACCCAGTACTTC.

This chain connects TRBV19 to TRBJ1-2; D unresolved. The CDR3 has 13 residues. With 5 bases removed from V and 12 bases from J, the gap between germline ends came to 19 bases. The germline V gene encodes CDR1 LNHDA and CDR2 SQIVND (reference sequence). This CDR3 reads CASSPGGDGLNTF. The DNA of the CDR3 is TGTGCCAGTAGTCCAGGAGGAGACGGCCTAAACACCTTC. The full variable domain, rest sourced from reference TRBV19 and TRBJ1-2, is DGGITQSPKYLFRKEGQNVTLSCEQNLNHDAMYWYRQDPGQGLRLIYYSQIVNDFQKGDIAEGYSVSREKKESFPLTVTSAQKNPTAFYLCASSPGGDGLNTFGSGTRLTVV.

The chain combines TRBV10-1 with TRBJ1-2; no clear D. The CDR3 runs 13 residues. Trimming took 0 bases from V and 7 from J, leaving 9 bases between them. The germline CDR1 and CDR2 sequences are WNHNN and SYGVQD (reference sequence). The CDR3 DNA sequence: TGCGCCAGCAGTGAGTCGATAGGCGGTGGCTACACCTTC. As protein: CASSESIGGGYTF.

The chain links TRBV2 to TRBJ1-1; no reliable D call. The CDR3 loop spans 12 amino acids. V was clipped by 6 bases and J by 6 bases, with 11 bases between them. Germline V gives CDR1 SNHLY, CDR2 FYNNEI. The CDR3 bases are TGTGCCAGCAGCCCCGGTGGGCCTGAAGCTTTCTTT. Translated, it gives CASSPGGPEAFF.

The chain is built from TRBV2 and TRBJ2-7; TRBD1 matches at 10 bases. Trimming took 7 bases from V and 2 from J; bases not matched to a gene: 5. Germline assignment: CDR1 SNHLY and CDR2 FYNNEI. CDR3 length equals 14 residues. CDR3 protein: CASKGTGDTYEQYF. CDR3 in DNA: TGTGCCAGCAAGGGGACAGGGGACACCTACGAGCAGTACTTC.

This clone was picked up a small number of times. The CDR3 protein is CASSPIGVDTDTQYF. CDR3 nucleotide sequence: TGTGCCAGCAGCCCCATCGGGGTGGACACAGATACGCAGTATTTT. The gene calls are TRBV6-5 and TRBJ2-3; a possible D gene is TRBD2 (5 bases). Germline lookup yields CDR1 MNHEY and CDR2 SVGAGI. Trimming pared 6 bases from V and 2 bases from J, leaving 15 bases between. The length of the CDR3 is 15 residues.

The chain uses TRBV19 and TRBJ1-1; D may be TRBD1 (5 bases). The CDR3 has 16 amino acids. V lost 3 bases, J lost 1 base, and 15 bases lay in between. From germline, CDR1 is LNHDA and CDR2 SQIVND (reference sequence). The CDR3: CASSIDSRMWNTEAFF. The CDR3 DNA reads as TGTGCCAGTAGTATCGACAGCCGTATGTGGAACACTGAAGCTTTCTTT.

This chain connects TRBV18 to TRBJ1-1; D might be TRBD1 (5 bases). Germline V gene lookup returns CDR1 KGHSH and CDR2 LQKENI. The CDR3 spans 15 residues. Trimming cost V 3 bases and J 4 bases, with 15 bases left between them. For the CDR3, the DNA is TGTGCCAGCTCACCGCTACCCAAGGGGTTCACTGAAGCTTTCTTT. Translation gives CASSPLPKGFTEAFF.

The CDR3 protein is CAISESGSGMGEQYF. The DNA for the CDR3 is TGTGCCATCAGTGAGTCGGGGTCAGGGATGGGGGAGCAGTACTTC. The chain has TRBV10-3 and TRBJ2-7, with D perhaps matching TRBD1 (5 bases). Germline-derived CDR1 and CDR2 are ENHRY and SYGVKD. V lost 0 bases, J lost 7 bases, and 16 bases lay in between. The CDR3 runs to 15 residues.

The rearrangement uses TRBV7-2 and TRBJ2-2; D ambiguous. The germline V gene has CDR1 SGHTA and CDR2 FQGNSA. The CDR3 has 15 amino acids. Trimming took off 1 base at V and 1 base at J, with 7 bases between the two ends. The CDR3 spells CASSLDSLNTGELFF. The CDR3 nucleotides read TGTGCCAGCAGCTTAGACAGCTTGAACACCGGGGAGCTGTTTTTT.

The chain carries TRBV5-4 and TRBJ1-2, with TRBD1 as a possible D gene (5 bases). Germline V lookup: CDR1 SGHNT, CDR2 YYREEE (reference sequence). With 0 bases removed from V and 8 bases from J, the gap between germline ends came to 17 bases. The CDR3 has 15 residues. In DNA, the CDR3 is TGTGCCAGCAGCTTGGTTGCCGTGGGGGGAGGAGGCTACACCTTC. Amino acid sequence: CASSLVAVGGGGYTF.

V usage is TRBV5-1 and J usage is TRBJ1-1; the D gene is possibly TRBD1 (6 bases). Between the trimmed V and J ends, which lost 3 bases and 3 bases, there was a span of 12 bases. Germline V gives CDR1 SGHRS, CDR2 YFSETQ. CDR3 length: 14 residues. The CDR3 DNA sequence: TGCGCCAGCAGCTCACAGGGAGTATACACTGAAGCTTTCTTT. It specifies CASSSQGVYTEAFF.

This chain links TRBV7-9 with TRBJ2-2; D call uncertain. The germline gives CDR1 SEHNR, CDR2 FQNEAQ (reference sequence). Trimming pared 2 bases from V and 4 bases from J, leaving 11 bases between. The CDR3 is 15 residues long. The CDR3, as DNA: TGTGCCAGCAGCTTAAGAGGATCTATCACCGGGGAGCTGTTTTTT. Its protein is CASSLRGSITGELFF.

The chain recombines TRBV7-6 with TRBJ2-7; maybe TRBD1 (7 bases). V shed 1 base and J shed 2 bases, with 12 bases lying between them. The CDR3 is made up of 15 amino acids. Germline CDR1 reads SGHVS; CDR2 reads FNYEAQ. The CDR3: CASSLDRGTAYEQYF. CDR3 bases: TGTGCCAGCAGCTTAGACCGCGGGACAGCCTACGAGCAGTACTTC.

This chain connects TRBV9 to TRBJ2-2; D may be TRBD1 (6 bases). Trimming removed 3 bases from V and 1 base from J, with 10 bases in between. Germline V gene sequence: CDR1 SGDLS, CDR2 YYNGEE. This CDR3 comprises 15 residues. CDR3 sequence: CASSGETGNTGELFF. As DNA, the CDR3 is TGTGCCAGCAGCGGGGAGACAGGGAACACCGGGGAGCTGTTTTTT.

J is TRBJ2-5 and V is TRBV5-8, with D perhaps matching TRBD2 (5 bases). TRBJ2-7 explains the end of the DNA better; the J call may be wrong. The CDR3 spans 13 residues. Looked up from germline, CDR1 is SGHTS and CDR2 is YDEGEE. CDR3 protein: CASSLSGFYEQYF. CDR3 sequence (DNA): TGTGCCAGCAGCTTGTCGGGGTTCTACGAGCAGTACTTC.

The chain couples TRBV6-5 to TRBJ2-1; TRBD1 matches 8 bases. The CDR3 is made up of 14 amino acids. V lost 5 bases to trimming and J lost 4 bases; unmatched junction nucleotides: 4. Germline V lookup: CDR1 MNHEY, CDR2 SVGAGI. The CDR3 bases are TGTGCCAGCAGTCCGGGACAGGAATACAATGAGCAGTTCTTC. Translated, it gives CASSPGQEYNEQFF.

This clone was picked up one time. The rearrangement uses TRBV2 and TRBJ1-5; 7 bases align to TRBD1. The J segment lost 6 bases and the V segment lost 6 bases, leaving 2 bases of the junction unmatched. Germline-derived CDR1 and CDR2 are SNHLY and FYNNEI. The CDR3 has 12 residues. For the CDR3, the DNA is TGTGCCAGCAGAACAGGGGTTCAGCCCCAGCATTTT. Translation gives CASRTGVQPQHF.

V gene TRBV9 combines with J gene TRBJ1-5; D gene unclear. Trimming left V 3 bases short and J 0 bases short, with 7 bases between. Germline CDR1 is SGDLS and CDR2 is YYNGEE. CDR3 size: 14 residues. CDR3 sequence (DNA): TGTGCCAGCAGCGACGACACTAGCAATCAGCCCCAGCATTTT. Translating it yields CASSDDTSNQPQHF. The whole variable domain, filled in from reference TRBV9 and TRBJ1-5, reads DSGVTQTPKHLITATGQRVTLRCSPRSGDLSVYWYQQSLDQGLQFLIQYYNGEERAKGNILERFSAQQFPDLHSELNLSSLELGDSALYFCASSDDTSNQPQHFGDGTRLSIL.

The V and J genes are TRBV11-3 and TRBJ1-6, with D possibly TRBD1 on 5 matching bases. This CDR3 spans 17 amino acids. Germline V gives CDR1 SGHNT, CDR2 YENEEA. Between the trimmed V and J ends, which lost 0 bases and 5 bases, there was a span of 14 bases. Here the CDR3 reads CASSLDRGGGNNSPLHF. In DNA form, the CDR3 reads TGTGCCAGCAGCTTAGATCGGGGGGGAGGGAATAATTCACCCCTCCACTTT.

The chain employs TRBV20-1 and TRBJ1-2, with TRBD1 identical over 7 bases. Germline V lookup: CDR1 DFQATT, CDR2 SNEGSKA (reference sequence). This CDR3 is built from 10 residues. The V and J ends lost 6 bases and 8 bases, in that order; junction bases with no gene match: 3. CDR3 coding DNA: TGCAGTGCGACAGGGAAAGGCTACACCTTC. This gives the protein CSATGKGYTF.

The chain has TRBV25-1 and TRBJ1-1, with 9 bases fitting TRBD1. The length of the CDR3 is 14 residues. V dropped 8 bases and J dropped 0; count of bases not matched to a gene: 4. The germline V gene encodes CDR1 MGHDK and CDR2 SYGVNS. This CDR3 is CASLGQGLNTEAFF. CDR3 in DNA: TGTGCCAGCCTTGGACAGGGGCTGAACACTGAAGCTTTCTTT.

This sequence joins TRBV4-3 and TRBJ2-1, with 8 positions matching TRBD1. V lost 0 bases, J lost 7 bases, and 8 bases stayed unmatched. Per germline, CDR1 LGHNA and CDR2 YSLEER. CDR3 length equals 16 residues. CDR3 loop: CASSQDRTGRTNEQFF. The CDR3 DNA follows: TGCGCCAGCAGCCAAGATCGGACAGGGCGAACAAATGAGCAGTTCTTC.

The chain joins TRBV2 to TRBJ2-5; a possible D gene is TRBD1 (5 bases). The assigned J gene may be wrong: the sequence end matches TRBJ2-7 better. The CDR3 covers 11 residues. CDR1 is SNHLY, CDR2 FYNNEI, per germline. The CDR3 protein is CASSKGSEQYF. In DNA, the CDR3 is TGTGCCAGCAGTAAGGGGTCCGAGCAGTACTTC.